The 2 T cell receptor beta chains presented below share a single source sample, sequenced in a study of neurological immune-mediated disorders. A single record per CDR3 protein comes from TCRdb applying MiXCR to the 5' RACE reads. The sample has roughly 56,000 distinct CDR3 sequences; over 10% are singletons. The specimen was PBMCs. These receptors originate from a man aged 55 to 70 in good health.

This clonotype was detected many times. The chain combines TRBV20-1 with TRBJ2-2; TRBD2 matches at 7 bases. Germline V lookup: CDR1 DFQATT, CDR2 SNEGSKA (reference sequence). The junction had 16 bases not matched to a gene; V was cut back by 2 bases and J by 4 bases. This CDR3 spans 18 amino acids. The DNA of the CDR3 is TGCAGTGCTAGACCCTCCGTGGGGAGGGCCCTGATCACCGGGGAGCTGTTTTTT. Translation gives CSARPSVGRALITGELFF.

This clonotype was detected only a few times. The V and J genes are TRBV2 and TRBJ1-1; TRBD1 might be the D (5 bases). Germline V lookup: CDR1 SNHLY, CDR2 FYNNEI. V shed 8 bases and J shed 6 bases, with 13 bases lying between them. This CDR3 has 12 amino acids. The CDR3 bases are TGTGCCAGCCAAGCAGGGAGGTCTGAAGCTTTCTTT. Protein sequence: CASQAGRSEAFF. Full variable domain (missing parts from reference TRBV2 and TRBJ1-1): EPEVTQTPSHQVTQMGQEVILRCVPISNHLYFYWYRQILGQKVEFLVSFYNNEISEKSEIFDDQFSVERPDGSNFTLKIRSTKLEDSAMYFCASQAGRSEAFFGQGTRLTVV.